This is a list of T cell receptor beta chains from one sample in a study of T cell responses to AZD1222 COVID-19 vaccine. Data came from immunoSEQ multiplex PCR; TCRdb stores just in-frame clones and leaves some out. This sample carries about 140,000 clones, around nine tenths of them seen once, and the ten largest clones take 4%. The source was peripheral blood, collected 28 days after the second AZD1222 dose. The receptors here all came from an adult who received the AZD1222 COVID-19 vaccine. Both conserved end residues are part of each CDR3. A D gene is named only where the DNA matches it firmly. Clone size, where shown, is once, few, many, or a class for clones that have expanded.

v_call	d_call	clone_size	j_call	cdr3_nt	cdr3_aa
TRBV25-1	.	.	TRBJ2-3	TGTGCCAGCAGTGATAGGTCGCGGTCGATCACAGATACGCAGTATTTT	CASSDRSRSITDTQYF
TRBV7-2	TRBD1	.	TRBJ1-5	TGTGCCAGCAGCCCCGGTCTGGACAGGGGGCGCGCAGCGCATCAGCCCCAGCATTTT	CASSPGLDRGRAAHQPQHF
TRBV6-5	TRBD1	.	TRBJ1-1	TGTGCCAGCAGGTCTACAGGGGGCGCAGACACTGAAGCTTTCTTT	CASRSTGGADTEAFF
TRBV5-1	.	.	TRBJ2-5	TGCGCCAGCAGCTTAAGGGACTCGTCTAGAGAGACCCAGTACTTC	CASSLRDSSRETQYF
TRBV7-9	TRBD1	few	TRBJ1-2	TGTGCCAGCAGCCACCGGGACAGGGGGCGCGGAGGCTACACCTTC	CASSHRDRGRGGYTF
TRBV7-9	TRBD1	.	TRBJ1-2	TGTGCCAGCAGCTTCCCAGGGGGCAACTATGGCTACACCTTC	CASSFPGGNYGYTF
TRBV5-4	.	.	TRBJ2-6	TGTGCCGCCACGACAGGATCTGGGGCCAACGTCCTGACTTTC	CAATTGSGANVLTF
TRBV3-1/TRBV3-2	.	.	TRBJ1-1	TGTGCCAGCAGCCGGACTTCGGCTAAGACTGAAGCTTTCTTT	CASSRTSAKTEAFF
TRBV6-2/TRBV6-3	.	once	TRBJ1-6	TGTGCCAGCAGTTACTCAGGGGAGAATTCACCCCTCCACTTT	CASSYSGENSPLHF
TRBV7-2	TRBD2	.	TRBJ2-7	TGTGCCAGTCGACTAGCGGGAGAGGCTGTCTACGAGCAGTACTTC	CASRLAGEAVYEQYF
TRBV5-1	.	.	TRBJ2-4	TGCGCCAGCAGCTTGGTCCCAGGCCGAGGGGAAGCCAAAAACATTCAGTACTTC	CASSLVPGRGEAKNIQYF
TRBV7-2	.	.	TRBJ1-2	TGTGCCAGCAGCAACTTCTTTGGGGGAGCCTATGGCTACACCTTC	CASSNFFGGAYGYTF
TRBV12-3/TRBV12-4	.	.	TRBJ2-5	TGTGCCAGCAGTTTCAGGGGCTCGGAGACCCAGTACTTC	CASSFRGSETQYF
TRBV23-1	TRBD1	once	TRBJ1-2	TGCGCCAGCACTCAGGGGGCTGGGAAAGGCTACACCTTC	CASTQGAGKGYTF
TRBV6-2/TRBV6-3	TRBD2	.	TRBJ2-5	TGTGCCAGCAGCGTAACTAGCGGATTCGGGGAGACCCAGTACTTC	CASSVTSGFGETQYF
TRBV9	.	few	TRBJ2-3	TGTGCCAGCAGTGGGACCGAGCGGAGCACAGATACGCAGTATTTT	CASSGTERSTDTQYF
TRBV7-2	.	.	TRBJ2-7	TGTGCCAGCAGCTCGGGACTCCCTCGCGAGCAGTACTTC	CASSSGLPREQYF
TRBV24-1	TRBD1	.	TRBJ1-1	TGTGCCACCAGTGACCGCGGACAGGAGGCAGCTTTCTTT	CATSDRGQEAAFF
TRBV3-1/TRBV3-2	.	.	TRBJ2-5	TGTGCCAGCGGGCGCGGGCCCCAAGAGACCCAGTACTTC	CASGRGPQETQYF
TRBV7-2	.	.	TRBJ2-5	TGTGCCAGCAGCCTTACGGGGACCCAGTACTTC	CASSLTGTQYF
TRBV6-6	.	.	TRBJ1-1	TGTGCCAGCAGTTGGGGTTTTGAGGCTGAAGCTTTCTTT	CASSWGFEAEAFF
TRBV18	.	.	TRBJ1-2	TGTGCCAGCTCCCCTCCGGACTGGGGCTACACCTTC	CASSPPDWGYTF
TRBV5-3	.	.	TRBJ1-1	TGTGCCAGAAGCCCATACATTTTGGGGGGGGCTAAGAACACTGAAGCTTTCTTT	CARSPYILGGAKNTEAFF